The clone carrying this T cell receptor beta chain occurred a few times. Its antigen is still unknown. This entry belongs to a study of memory CD4+ T cells and cytomegalovirus serostatus. Turning to the study itself: This sample comes from healthy Belgian adults, under 10 CMV seropositive, 24 seronegative.

V lost 4 bases to trimming and J lost 2 bases; unmatched junction nucleotides: 7. CDR3 size: 16 residues. CDR1 is SEHNR and CDR2 is FQNEAQ in the germline V gene (reference sequence). Study results and caveats: Of 150 to 200 reported CMV TCRbeta sequences, 67 were found in memory CD4+ repertoires.

The sort gate was single viable CD3+CD4+CD8-CD45RO+ cells for memory CD4+ T cells. Serostatus was set by detecting CMV pp150, pp28, p38, p52 IgG. TCRdb's copy holds only in-frame clones and misses some; the assay was immunoSEQ multiplex PCR. The table lists approximately 44,000 clones, over 60% of them singletons, with 5% to 7.5% in the top ten. This TCR came from an adult in good health and CMV-seronegative. This chain connects TRBV7-9 to TRBJ2-2; 7 bases fit TRBD1. Source material: memory CD4+ T cells from blood. The CDR3 DNA follows: TGTGCCAGCAGCTCCCGGACAGGAGGTAACACCGGGGAGCTGTTTTTT. Translating gives CASSSRTGGNTGELFF.